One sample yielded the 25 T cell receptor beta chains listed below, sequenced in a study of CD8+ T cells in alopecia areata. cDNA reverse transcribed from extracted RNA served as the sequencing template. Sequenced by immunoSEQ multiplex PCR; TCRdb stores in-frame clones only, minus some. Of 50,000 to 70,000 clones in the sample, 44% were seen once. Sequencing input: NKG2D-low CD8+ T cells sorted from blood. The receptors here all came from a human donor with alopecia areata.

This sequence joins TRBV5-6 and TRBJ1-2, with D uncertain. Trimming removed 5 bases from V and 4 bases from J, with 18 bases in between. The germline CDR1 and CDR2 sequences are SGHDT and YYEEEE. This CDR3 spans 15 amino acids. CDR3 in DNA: TGTGCCAGCAGTCCGCAGGTGCGGACCGTCTATGGCTACACCTTC. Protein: CASSPQVRTVYGYTF.

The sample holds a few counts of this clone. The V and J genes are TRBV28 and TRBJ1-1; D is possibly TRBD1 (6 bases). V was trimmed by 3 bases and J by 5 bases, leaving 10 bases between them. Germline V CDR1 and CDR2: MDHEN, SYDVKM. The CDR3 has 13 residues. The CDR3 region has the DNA TGTGCCAGCAGTTTGCCAGGGGAGACTGAAGCTTTCTTT. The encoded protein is CASSLPGETEAFF.

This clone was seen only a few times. The CDR3 spells CASSPASGGRTDTQYF. DNA of the CDR3: TGTGCCAGCAGTCCCGCTAGCGGGGGCCGCACAGATACGCAGTATTTT. J is TRBJ2-3 and V is TRBV28; TRBD2 agrees at 10 bases. With V trimmed by 5 bases and J by 1 base, 6 bases remained unmatched. Germline V gene lookup returns CDR1 MDHEN and CDR2 SYDVKM. The CDR3 has 16 residues.

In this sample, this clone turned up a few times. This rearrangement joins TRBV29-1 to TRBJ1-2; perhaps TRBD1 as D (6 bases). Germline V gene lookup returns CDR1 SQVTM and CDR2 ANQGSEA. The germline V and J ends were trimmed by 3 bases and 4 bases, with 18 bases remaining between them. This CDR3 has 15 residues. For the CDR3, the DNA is TGCAGCGTTGATGGACCCCAGGGGCAGGGCTATGGCTACACCTTC. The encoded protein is CSVDGPQGQGYGYTF.

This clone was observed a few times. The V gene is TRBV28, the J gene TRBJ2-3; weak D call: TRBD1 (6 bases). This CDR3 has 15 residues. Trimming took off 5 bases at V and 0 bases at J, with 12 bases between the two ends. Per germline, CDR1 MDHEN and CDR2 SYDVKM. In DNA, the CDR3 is TGTGCCAGCAGTCCTTGGGACACTAGCACAGATACGCAGTATTTT. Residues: CASSPWDTSTDTQYF.

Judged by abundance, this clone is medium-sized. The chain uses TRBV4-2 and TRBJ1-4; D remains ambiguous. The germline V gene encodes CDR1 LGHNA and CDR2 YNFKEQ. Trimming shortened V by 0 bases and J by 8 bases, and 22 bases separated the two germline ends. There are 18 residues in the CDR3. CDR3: CASSQEEGRLILGEKLFF. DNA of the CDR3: TGTGCCAGCAGCCAAGAAGAAGGGCGACTTATTCTGGGGGAAAAACTGTTTTTT.

The CDR3 protein is CASAKGLSYEQYF. CDR3 in DNA: TGTGCCAGCGCGAAGGGGCTCTCCTACGAGCAGTACTTC. This rearrangement joins TRBV27 to TRBJ2-7, with a tentative D call TRBD1 (5 bases). V lost 8 bases to trimming and J lost 0 bases, with 11 bases between them. This CDR3 has 13 residues. Per the germline V gene, CDR1 is MNHEY and CDR2 is SMNVEV (reference sequence).

The CDR3 nucleotides are TGCAGCGTTGAAGTGGTCGGGACAGGGGACTACGAGCAGTACTTC. Encoded protein: CSVEVVGTGDYEQYF. This chain links TRBV29-1 with TRBJ2-7; 10 nucleotides agree with TRBD1. This CDR3 has 15 residues. CDR1 is SQVTM, CDR2 ANQGSEA, per germline. The junction had 6 bases not matched to a gene; V was cut back by 1 base and J by 3 bases.

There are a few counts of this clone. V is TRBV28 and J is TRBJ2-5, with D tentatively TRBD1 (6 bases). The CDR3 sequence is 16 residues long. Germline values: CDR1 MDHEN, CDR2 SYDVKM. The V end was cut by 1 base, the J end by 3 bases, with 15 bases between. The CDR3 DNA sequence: TGTGCCAGCAGTTTATTGGGCAGGGGAACGGAAGAGACCCAGTACTTC. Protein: CASSLLGRGTEETQYF.

The CDR3 bases are TGTGCCAGCAGCTTGCCTGGCACAGATACGCAGTATTTT. Protein sequence: CASSLPGTDTQYF. The chain couples TRBV7-9 to TRBJ2-3; D gene unclear. The CDR3 covers 13 residues. Germline lookup yields CDR1 SEHNR and CDR2 FQNEAQ (reference sequence). Trimming stripped 3 bases from V and 1 base from J, with 5 bases between. The full variable domain, rest sourced from reference TRBV7-9 and TRBJ2-3, is DTGVSQNPRHKITKRGQNVTFRCDPISEHNRLYWYRQTLGQGPEFLTYFQNEAQLEKSRLLSDRFSAERPKGSFSTLEIQRTEQGDSAMYLCASSLPGTDTQYFGPGTRLTVL.

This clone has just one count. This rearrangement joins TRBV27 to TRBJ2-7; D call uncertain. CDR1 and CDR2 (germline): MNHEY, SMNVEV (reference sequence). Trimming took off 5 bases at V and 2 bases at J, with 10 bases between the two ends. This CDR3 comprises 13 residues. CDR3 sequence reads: CASSENLPYEQYF. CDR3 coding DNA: TGTGCCAGCAGTGAAAACTTACCCTACGAGCAGTACTTC.

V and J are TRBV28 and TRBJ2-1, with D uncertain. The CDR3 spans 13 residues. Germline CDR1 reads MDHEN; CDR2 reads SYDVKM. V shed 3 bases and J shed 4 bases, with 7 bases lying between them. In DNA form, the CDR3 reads TGTGCCAGCAGTTTCCAGGTTTACAATGAGCAGTTCTTC. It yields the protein CASSFQVYNEQFF.

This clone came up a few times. This chain's CDR3 is CASSIDLSGHPRGYTF. The CDR3 nucleotides read TGTGCCAGCAGCATAGATCTCTCCGGGCACCCGAGGGGCTACACCTTC. The chain uses TRBV7-2 and TRBJ1-2; D unclear. V lost 5 bases to trimming and J lost 8 bases, with 24 bases between them. Germline CDR1 and CDR2: SGHTA and FQGNSA. The length of the CDR3 is 16 residues.

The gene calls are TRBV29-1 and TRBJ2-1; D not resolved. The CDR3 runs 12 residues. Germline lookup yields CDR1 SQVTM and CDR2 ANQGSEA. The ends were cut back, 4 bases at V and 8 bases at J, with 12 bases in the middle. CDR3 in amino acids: CSVVWAGHEQFF. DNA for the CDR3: TGCAGCGTTGTCTGGGCCGGGCATGAGCAGTTCTTC.

CDR3 amino acids: CASRMNRGRETQYF. Written as DNA, the CDR3 is TGCGCCAGCAGGATGAACAGGGGTAGGGAGACCCAGTACTTC. V and J are TRBV10-2 and TRBJ2-5; TRBD1 matches at 7 bases. From germline, CDR1 is WSHSY and CDR2 SAAADI. V lost 6 bases, J lost 5 bases, and 9 bases stayed unmatched. The length of the CDR3 is 14 residues.

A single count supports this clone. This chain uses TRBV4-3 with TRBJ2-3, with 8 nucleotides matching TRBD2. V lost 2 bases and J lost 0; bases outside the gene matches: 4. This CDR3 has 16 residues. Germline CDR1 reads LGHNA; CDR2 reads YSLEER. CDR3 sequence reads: CASSQKSGGSTDTQYF. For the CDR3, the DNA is TGCGCCAGCAGCCAAAAGTCGGGGGGGAGCACAGATACGCAGTATTTT.

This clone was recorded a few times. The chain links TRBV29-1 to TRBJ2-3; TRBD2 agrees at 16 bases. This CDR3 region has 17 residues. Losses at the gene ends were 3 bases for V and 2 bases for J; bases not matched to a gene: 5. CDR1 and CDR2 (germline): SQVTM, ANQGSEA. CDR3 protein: CSVEAGLAGGPTDTQYF. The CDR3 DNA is TGCAGCGTTGAGGCGGGACTAGCGGGAGGGCCCACAGATACGCAGTATTTT.

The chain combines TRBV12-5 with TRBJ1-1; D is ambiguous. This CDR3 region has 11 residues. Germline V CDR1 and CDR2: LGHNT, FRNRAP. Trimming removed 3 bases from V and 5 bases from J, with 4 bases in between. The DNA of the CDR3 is TGTGCTAGTGGTTTCAATACTGAAGCTTTCTTT. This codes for CASGFNTEAFF. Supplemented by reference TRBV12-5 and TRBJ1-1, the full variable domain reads DARVTQTPRHKVTEMGQEVTMRCQPILGHNTVFWYRQTMMQGLELLAYFRNRAPLDDSGMPKDRFSAEMPDATLATLKIQPSEPRDSAVYFCASGFNTEAFFGQGTRLTVV.

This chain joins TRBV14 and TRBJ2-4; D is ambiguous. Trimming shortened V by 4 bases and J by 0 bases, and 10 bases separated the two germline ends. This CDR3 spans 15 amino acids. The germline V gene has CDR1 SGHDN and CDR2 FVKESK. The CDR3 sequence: CASSPFAGAKNIQYF. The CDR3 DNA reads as TGTGCCAGCAGCCCCTTCGCAGGAGCCAAAAACATTCAGTACTTC. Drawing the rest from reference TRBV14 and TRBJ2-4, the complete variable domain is EAGVTQFPSHSVIEKGQTVTLRCDPISGHDNLYWYRRVMGKEIKFLLHFVKESKQDESGMPNNRFLAERTGGTYSTLKVQPAELEDSGVYFCASSPFAGAKNIQYFGAGTRLSVL.

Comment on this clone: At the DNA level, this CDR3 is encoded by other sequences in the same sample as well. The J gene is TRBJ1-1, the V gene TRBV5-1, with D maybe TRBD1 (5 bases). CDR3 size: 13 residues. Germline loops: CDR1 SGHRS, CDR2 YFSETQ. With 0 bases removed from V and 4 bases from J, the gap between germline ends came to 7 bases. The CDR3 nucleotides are TGCGCCAGCAGCTTGGGGGGCGGCACTGAAGCTTTCTTT. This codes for CASSLGGGTEAFF.

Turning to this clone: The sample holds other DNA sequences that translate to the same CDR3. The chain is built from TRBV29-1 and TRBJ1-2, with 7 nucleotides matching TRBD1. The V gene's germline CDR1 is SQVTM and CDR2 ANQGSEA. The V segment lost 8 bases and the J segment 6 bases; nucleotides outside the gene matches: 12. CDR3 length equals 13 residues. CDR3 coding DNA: TGCAGCTCTACACCGGGGCAGGGGGATGGCTACACCTTC. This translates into CSSTPGQGDGYTF. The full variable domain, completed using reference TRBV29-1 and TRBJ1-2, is SAVISQKPSRDICQRGTSLTIQCQVDSQVTMMFWYRQQPGQSLTLIATANQGSEATYESGFVIDKFPISRPNLTFSTLTVSNMSPEDSSIYLCSSTPGQGDGYTFGSGTRLTVV.

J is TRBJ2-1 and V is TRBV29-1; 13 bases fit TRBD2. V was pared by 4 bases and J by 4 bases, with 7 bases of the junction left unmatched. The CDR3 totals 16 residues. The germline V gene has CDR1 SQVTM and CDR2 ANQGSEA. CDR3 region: CSVVGLAGARYNEQFF. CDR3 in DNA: TGCAGCGTTGTAGGACTAGCGGGAGCTAGATACAATGAGCAGTTCTTC.

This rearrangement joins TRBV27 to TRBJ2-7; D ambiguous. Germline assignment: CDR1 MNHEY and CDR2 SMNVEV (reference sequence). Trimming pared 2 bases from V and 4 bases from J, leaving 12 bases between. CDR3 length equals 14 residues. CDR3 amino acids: CASSLGPGTYEQYF. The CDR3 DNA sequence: TGTGCCAGCAGTTTAGGGCCTGGTACGTACGAGCAGTACTTC.

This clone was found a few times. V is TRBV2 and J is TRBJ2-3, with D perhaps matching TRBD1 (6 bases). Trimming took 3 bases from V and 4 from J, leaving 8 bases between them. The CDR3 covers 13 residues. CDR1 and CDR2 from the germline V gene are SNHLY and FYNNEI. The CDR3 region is CASSDRGSDTQYF. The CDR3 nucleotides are TGTGCCAGCAGTGACAGGGGTTCAGATACGCAGTATTTT.

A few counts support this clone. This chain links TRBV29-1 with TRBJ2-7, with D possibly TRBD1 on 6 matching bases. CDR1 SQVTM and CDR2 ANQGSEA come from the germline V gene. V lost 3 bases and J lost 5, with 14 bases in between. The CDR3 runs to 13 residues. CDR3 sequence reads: CSVDFTGQNEQYF. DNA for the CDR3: TGCAGCGTTGACTTCACGGGACAAAACGAGCAGTACTTC.